These 23 T cell receptor beta chains came from one sample sequenced in a study of siplizumab effects on memory and regulatory T cells. The assay was immunoSEQ multiplex PCR, and TCRdb's table has in-frame clones only and misses some. Of approximately 65,000 clones listed, roughly 85% are singletons. The sequencing input was memory CD4+ T cells sorted from blood. These receptors were taken from a human donor in good health.

The chain links TRBV29-1 to TRBJ1-4, with a weak D call TRBD1 (6 bases). Germline V lookup: CDR1 SQVTM, CDR2 ANQGSEA. This CDR3 spans 15 amino acids. V lost 5 bases and J lost 4, with 17 bases in between. This chain's CDR3 is CSVSRTADFNEKLFF. The CDR3 DNA follows: TGCAGCGTTTCTCGGACAGCGGACTTTAATGAAAAACTGTTTTTT.

This sequence joins TRBV5-6 and TRBJ1-2; D remains unclear. Per germline, CDR1 SGHDT and CDR2 YYEEEE. There are 13 residues in the CDR3. Trimming left V 4 bases short and J 4 bases short, with 11 bases between. The CDR3: CASSAQWGYGYTF. As DNA, the CDR3 is TGTGCCAGCAGCGCCCAGTGGGGCTATGGCTACACCTTC.

V is TRBV19 and J is TRBJ1-2; the D gene is possibly TRBD1 (5 bases). With 5 bases removed from V and 8 bases from J, the gap between germline ends came to 18 bases. CDR1 is LNHDA, CDR2 SQIVND, per germline (reference sequence). CDR3 size: 14 residues. CDR3 in DNA: TGTGCCAGTAGTCGGGACGGGACCCTGGAGGGCTACACCTTC. Translated, it gives CASSRDGTLEGYTF.

Written as DNA, the CDR3 is TGTGCCTGGACCCCTGGGGGGAATTCACCCCTCCACTTT. Translation gives CAWTPGGNSPLHF. V gene TRBV30 combines with J gene TRBJ1-6; TRBD1 might be the D (5 bases). Germline assignment: CDR1 GTSNPN and CDR2 SVGIG (reference sequence). Trimming took 4 bases from V and 7 from J, leaving 11 bases between them. This CDR3 has 13 amino acids.

This clone was detected once. The J gene is TRBJ2-2, the V gene TRBV9, with unresolved D. Germline V lookup: CDR1 SGDLS, CDR2 YYNGEE. V lost 3 bases and J lost 6, with 9 bases in between. This CDR3 has 13 amino acids. The CDR3 sequence is CASSAQIPGELFF. CDR3 sequence (DNA): TGTGCCAGCAGCGCCCAGATACCCGGGGAGCTGTTTTTT.

The chain employs TRBV27 and TRBJ2-7, with 12 bases that match TRBD1. The germline V gene encodes CDR1 MNHEY and CDR2 SMNVEV (reference sequence). The CDR3 has 18 residues. V gave up 6 bases and J gave up 3 bases; unmatched junction bases: 15. The CDR3 coding sequence is TGTGCCAGCAGGCGCGGGACAGGGGGCGTGGGAGGGGTCTACGAGCAGTACTTC. Protein sequence: CASRRGTGGVGGVYEQYF.

The chain combines TRBV6-5 with TRBJ2-2; TRBD1 agrees at 8 bases. The trim removed 6 bases at V and 4 bases at J, leaving 7 bases unmatched. Germline CDR1 and CDR2: MNHEY and SVGAGI. This CDR3 has 15 amino acids. CDR3 sequence: CASRVTGVSTGELFF. CDR3 nucleotides: TGTGCCAGCAGAGTGACAGGGGTTAGCACCGGGGAGCTGTTTTTT.

In its sample, this clone was seen once. V gene TRBV2 combines with J gene TRBJ1-5; a weak D match, TRBD1 (5 bases). V dropped 6 bases and J dropped 4 bases, with 13 bases sitting between them. Germline V CDR1 and CDR2: SNHLY, FYNNEI. This CDR3 region has 14 residues. DNA of the CDR3: TGTGCCAGCAGAGCCGACAGTCTTAATCAGCCCCAGCATTTT. This gives the protein CASRADSLNQPQHF. The full variable domain, in which reference TRBV2 and TRBJ1-5 provide the parts outside the CDR3, is EPEVTQTPSHQVTQMGQEVILRCVPISNHLYFYWYRQILGQKVEFLVSFYNNEISEKSEIFDDQFSVERPDGSNFTLKIRSTKLEDSAMYFCASRADSLNQPQHFGDGTRLSIL.

Details on this clone: Other DNA sequences in this sample translate to the same CDR3. The gene calls are TRBV7-9 and TRBJ1-6, with a possible D match to TRBD1 (5 bases). Germline V gene lookup returns CDR1 SEHNR and CDR2 FQNEAQ (reference sequence). This CDR3 spans 16 amino acids. V lost 2 bases, J lost 8 bases, and 16 bases lay in between. This CDR3 reads CASSLQGRQGYSPLHF. For the CDR3, the DNA is TGTGCCAGCAGCTTACAAGGCCGTCAGGGTTATTCACCCCTCCACTTT.

This chain joins TRBV6-1 and TRBJ2-7; D call uncertain. V lost 5 bases to trimming and J lost 2 bases, with 10 bases between them. Germline V gene data show CDR1 as MNHNS and CDR2 as SASEGT. CDR3 length equals 13 residues. The CDR3 DNA reads as TGTGCCAGCAGTTGGGATAGTCCCTACGAGCAGTACTTC. It encodes CASSWDSPYEQYF.

This sequence joins TRBV18 and TRBJ2-1, with unresolved D. V was cut by 1 base and J by 6 bases, with 1 base left in between. The CDR3 has 11 amino acids. Germline CDR1 reads KGHSH; CDR2 reads LQKENI. For the CDR3, the DNA is TGTGCCAGCTCACCACGCAATGAGCAGTTCTTC. It encodes CASSPRNEQFF.

In the case of this clone: Compared with germline, one end of the junction differs, possibly owing to a read error. Other DNA sequences from this sample encode an identical CDR3 as well. Written as DNA, the CDR3 is TGTGCCAGCAGCTCCCGGACAGGGGATTATCATGGCTACACCTTT. The encoded protein is CASSSRTGDYHGYTF. This chain links TRBV7-8 with TRBJ1-2; 9 positions agree with TRBD1. Germline V gene data show CDR1 as SGHVS and CDR2 as FQNEAQ. The CDR3 runs to 15 residues.

The genes are TRBV7-2 and TRBJ2-7, with TRBD1 as a possible D gene (5 bases). The CDR3 extends over 13 amino acids. V was cut by 1 base and J by 6 bases, with 10 bases left in between. CDR1 is SGHTA and CDR2 is FQGNSA in the germline V gene. CDR3 in amino acids: CASSLVRTSEQYF. The DNA for the CDR3 is TGTGCCAGCAGCTTAGTTAGGACATCCGAGCAGTACTTC.

V is TRBV4-1 and J is TRBJ2-7, with TRBD2 matching 10 bases. The junction had 10 bases not matched to a gene; V was cut back by 1 base and J by 7 bases. CDR3 length equals 16 residues. Germline V gene lookup returns CDR1 MGHRA and CDR2 YSYEKL. The CDR3 loop is CASSQGRLAGAGEQYF. The CDR3 DNA is TGCGCCAGCAGCCAAGGTCGGCTAGCGGGAGCTGGAGAGCAGTACTTC.

The rearrangement links TRBV6-6 to TRBJ1-5; D perhaps matches TRBD1 (5 bases). Germline CDR1 MNHNY, CDR2 SVGAGI (reference sequence). The CDR3 extends over 15 amino acids. Trimming took off 0 bases at V and 6 bases at J, with 12 bases between the two ends. Here the CDR3 reads CASSYSEGVGQPQHF. CDR3 DNA sequence: TGTGCCAGCAGTTACTCCGAAGGGGTGGGTCAGCCCCAGCATTTT.

The V call is TRBV7-9, the J call TRBJ2-5; 12 nucleotides line up with TRBD2. This CDR3 spans 18 amino acids. The J segment lost 2 bases and the V segment lost 6 bases, leaving 13 bases of the junction unmatched. Germline lookup yields CDR1 SEHNR and CDR2 FQNEAQ (reference sequence). The CDR3 spells CASRSSGRDPQKQETQYF. CDR3 nucleotide sequence: TGTGCCAGCAGGTCTAGCGGGAGGGACCCCCAAAAGCAAGAGACCCAGTACTTC.

This clone was observed a handful of times. V and J are TRBV7-9 and TRBJ2-1; D remains ambiguous. Germline CDR1 and CDR2: SEHNR and FQNEAQ (reference sequence). This CDR3 comprises 15 residues. Trimming took off 7 bases at V and 2 bases at J, with 15 bases between the two ends. CDR3 nucleotide sequence: TGTGCCAGCACCAGCAGAATCATCGCCTACAATGAGCAGTTCTTC. Translating gives CASTSRIIAYNEQFF.

Concerning this clone: The sample has other DNA sequences that encode this CDR3 too. The rearrangement uses TRBV7-9 and TRBJ2-5; 13 positions agree with TRBD2. Germline V gives CDR1 SEHNR, CDR2 FQNEAQ (reference sequence). The CDR3 contains 17 residues. The J segment lost 1 base and the V segment lost 4 bases, leaving 6 bases of the junction unmatched. The CDR3, as DNA: TGTGCCAGCAGCTCCGGACTAGCGGGGGTCGTCCAAGAGACCCAGTACTTC. This translates into CASSSGLAGVVQETQYF.

This clone showed up just once. The rearrangement uses TRBV2 and TRBJ2-1; 9 bases line up with TRBD2. This CDR3 has 14 amino acids. From germline, CDR1 is SNHLY and CDR2 FYNNEI. The V gene end was trimmed by 3 bases and the J gene end by 6 bases; junction bases not matched to a gene: 3. CDR3 in amino acids: CASSDRTSVNEQFF. The CDR3, as DNA: TGTGCCAGCAGTGACAGGACTAGCGTCAATGAGCAGTTCTTC.

Here the CDR3 reads CASSIVGGELFF. DNA for the CDR3: TGTGCCAGCAGTATAGTGGGCGGGGAGCTGTTTTTT. This chain connects TRBV2 to TRBJ2-2; D is unresolved. V lost 5 bases, J lost 7 bases, and 8 bases lay in between. Germline-derived CDR1 and CDR2 are SNHLY and FYNNEI. The CDR3 has 12 residues.

A note on this clone: Other DNA sequences of this sample code for an identical CDR3. The gene calls are TRBV7-9 and TRBJ1-3; no firm D call. V shed 5 bases and J shed 4 bases, with 15 bases lying between them. Germline CDR1 reads SEHNR; CDR2 reads FQNEAQ (reference sequence). The CDR3 runs 15 residues. The DNA of the CDR3 is TGTGCCAGCAGCCCTCGGACGGGGTCGGGAAACACCATATATTTT. Its protein is CASSPRTGSGNTIYF.

The rearrangement uses TRBV18 and TRBJ1-1; D is unresolved. Trimming pared 5 bases from V and 3 bases from J, leaving 10 bases between. This CDR3 comprises 13 residues. CDR1 and CDR2 from the germline V gene are KGHSH and LQKENI. CDR3 DNA: TGTGCCAGCTCAACGACAAGTGACACTGAAGCTTTCTTT. This codes for CASSTTSDTEAFF.

The chain links TRBV29-1 to TRBJ1-3; the D gene is possibly TRBD1 (5 bases). The CDR3 extends over 14 amino acids. CDR1 SQVTM and CDR2 ANQGSEA come from the germline V gene. Between the trimmed V and J ends, which lost 7 bases and 8 bases, there was a span of 21 bases. The CDR3 region is CSASGTGGLDTIYF. CDR3 nucleotide sequence: TGCAGCGCATCCGGGACTGGTGGTTTGGACACCATATATTTT.